This TCR beta chain originates from a study of control samples from healthy donors and cancer patients. This clone has more than one count but fewer than ten. Unmatched junction bases numbered 11, after V lost 2 bases and J lost 7 bases. CDR3 size: 17 residues. Germline CDR1 and CDR2: MGHDK and SYGVNS. Sequenced by immunoSEQ multiplex PCR; TCRdb stores in-frame clones only, minus some. This sample carries tens of thousands of clones, about 80% of them seen once, and the ten largest clones take under 25%. The source is a man aged 55 to 70 with head and neck cancer. The rearrangement links TRBV25-1 to TRBJ2-1; 10 bases map to TRBD2. Source material: PBMCs. The CDR3 DNA follows: TGTGCCAGCAGTGAAACACTAGCGGGAAAGGGAAGGAATGAGCAGTTCTTC. Translation: CASSETLAGKGRNEQFF.